These T cell receptor beta chains were read from a single sample in a study of cytomegalovirus exposure and HLA in healthy donors. The table came from immunoSEQ multiplex PCR; TCRdb's copy has only in-frame clones and leaves some out. The sample has fewer than 150,000 clones, and its top ten clones hold less than 3%. Sequencing was carried out using PBMCs. The receptors originated from a man in his forties in good health and CMV-seronegative. CDR3s leave out the opening cysteine and the closing phenylalanine or tryptophan. Fields, in order: V gene, J gene, D gene, CDR3 protein. D genes are given only for firm matches.

TRBV10-3	TRBJ2-7	-	AISEPYRADSSYEQY
TRBV6-5	TRBJ2-5	-	ASRPGLGQETQY
TRBV5-4	TRBJ1-1	-	ASSLGGRGSNTEAF
TRBV19	TRBJ1-6	-	ASSIRDLNSPLH
TRBV7-2	TRBJ1-6	-	ASSRNRDSPLH
TRBV5-1	TRBJ2-5	-	ASSSQGSETQY
TRBV27	TRBJ2-6	-	ASSSQGFSGANVLT
TRBV18	TRBJ2-6	TRBD1	ASSIGQGASSGANVLT
TRBV6-5	TRBJ2-6	-	ASSYPYVAGANVLT
TRBV6-6	TRBJ1-3	-	ASTEGAGNTIY
TRBV9	TRBJ1-3	-	ASSPPGGGNTIY
TRBV5-1	TRBJ1-6	-	ASSLVWGGGSPLH
TRBV4-3	TRBJ2-3	-	ASSHDRASTDTQY
TRBV10-3	TRBJ2-7	-	AIRRSYEQY
TRBV7-9	-	-	ASSLGLSGGGHHEQY
TRBV7-2	TRBJ2-3	TRBD2	ASSSPDRGVVKYTQY